Below are 18 T cell receptor beta chains sequenced from a single sample in a study of cytomegalovirus exposure and HLA in healthy donors. The study ran its PCR with 60 Vbeta and 13 Jbeta primers. TCRdb keeps only in-frame clones here, not all; method: immunoSEQ multiplex PCR. The sample has 200,000 or so clones, 84% seen once. Material: PBMCs. These TCRs come from a boy between 10 and 17 years old in good health and CMV-seronegative.

The chain employs TRBV2 and TRBJ2-7, with a possible D match to TRBD1 (6 bases). CDR3 length: 15 residues. The germline CDR1 and CDR2 sequences are SNHLY and FYNNEI. V was shortened by 7 bases and J by 5 bases, with 21 bases between the two germline ends. CDR3 DNA: TGTGCCAGCATGGATCGGACAGAGACTGGGGACGAGCAGTACTTC. It translates to CASMDRTETGDEQYF.

The rearrangement uses TRBV9 and TRBJ1-3, with 9 bases that match TRBD1. V gave up 4 bases and J gave up 0 bases; unmatched junction bases: 14. Germline V lookup: CDR1 SGDLS, CDR2 YYNGEE. The CDR3 sequence is 19 residues long. The CDR3 spells CASSPPPRQGVDSGNTIYF. The CDR3 nucleotides read TGTGCCAGCAGCCCCCCTCCCCGACAGGGGGTAGACTCTGGAAACACCATATATTTT.

The rearrangement links TRBV7-9 to TRBJ2-7; D is uncertain. Per the germline V gene, CDR1 is SEHNR and CDR2 is FQNEAQ (reference sequence). The CDR3 loop spans 12 amino acids. Trimming pared 2 bases from V and 3 bases from J, leaving 5 bases between. The CDR3 DNA is TGTGCCAGCAGCTTAAACTTCTACGAGCAGTACTTC. Amino acid sequence: CASSLNFYEQYF. Drawing the rest from reference TRBV7-9 and TRBJ2-7, the complete variable domain is DTGVSQNPRHKITKRGQNVTFRCDPISEHNRLYWYRQTLGQGPEFLTYFQNEAQLEKSRLLSDRFSAERPKGSFSTLEIQRTEQGDSAMYLCASSLNFYEQYFGPGTRLTVT.

This clone was detected only once. The V and J genes are TRBV2 and TRBJ2-1, with D hard to call. The CDR3 sequence is 15 residues long. Germline CDR1 and CDR2: SNHLY and FYNNEI. V was shortened by 7 bases and J by 0 bases, with 13 bases between the two germline ends. In DNA, the CDR3 is TGTGCCAGCATATCTTTACTGAGCTCCTACAATGAGCAGTTCTTC. Protein: CASISLLSSYNEQFF.

The chain uses TRBV4-1 and TRBJ1-3; weak D call: TRBD1 (5 bases). Per the germline V gene, CDR1 is MGHRA and CDR2 is YSYEKL. Trimming took 6 bases from V and 4 from J, leaving 19 bases between them. There are 16 residues in the CDR3. CDR3 nucleotides: TGCGCCAGCAGACAAATTCTCAAGGGGCCCGGAAACACCATATATTTT. It is translated as CASRQILKGPGNTIYF.

In this sample, this clone turned up a few times. The gene calls are TRBV5-5 and TRBJ2-3; D is possibly TRBD1 (6 bases). V gave up 2 bases and J gave up 2 bases, with 12 bases separating them. Germline values: CDR1 SGHKS, CDR2 YYEKEE (reference sequence). The CDR3 totals 15 residues. The CDR3 DNA sequence: TGTGCCAGCAGCTTCTACAGGGTAAACACAGATACGCAGTATTTT. It is translated as CASSFYRVNTDTQYF.

The genes are TRBV5-6 and TRBJ1-4; 10 nucleotides agree with TRBD1. Germline trimming cut 2 bases from V and 10 bases from J; bases unmatched to any gene: 5. CDR1 SGHDT and CDR2 YYEEEE come from the germline V gene. The CDR3 loop spans 14 amino acids. The CDR3 loop is CASSFGTGEGKLFF. CDR3 nucleotides: TGTGCCAGCAGCTTTGGGACAGGGGAAGGAAAACTGTTTTTT.

The chain employs TRBV6-4 and TRBJ2-1; weak D call: TRBD2 (6 bases). Trimming took off 7 bases at V and 10 bases at J, with 26 bases between the two ends. Germline CDR1 reads MRHNA; CDR2 reads SNTAGT. The CDR3 length is 16 residues. The CDR3 DNA sequence: TGTGCCAGCAAAAATGGACCCCCGGACTACAGACTCGAGCAGTTCTTC. This encodes CASKNGPPDYRLEQFF.

The chain uses TRBV30 and TRBJ1-2, with D possibly TRBD1 on 6 matching bases. This CDR3 contains 12 residues. Germline loops: CDR1 GTSNPN, CDR2 SVGIG (reference sequence). Trimming pared 6 bases from V and 8 bases from J, leaving 16 bases between. CDR3: CACRGGGDGYTF. CDR3 in DNA: TGTGCCTGTCGGGGGGGCGGGGACGGCTACACCTTC.

V gene TRBV4-2 combines with J gene TRBJ1-4; TRBD1 matches at 9 bases. V lost 2 bases, J lost 8 bases, and 3 bases stayed unmatched. There are 14 residues in the CDR3. The V gene's germline CDR1 is LGHNA and CDR2 YNFKEQ. The CDR3 protein is CASSQRTGEEKLFF. In DNA form, the CDR3 reads TGTGCCAGCAGCCAAAGGACAGGGGAGGAAAAACTGTTTTTT.

The rearrangement links TRBV5-1 to TRBJ1-5; tentative D call: TRBD1 (6 bases). Germline V lookup: CDR1 SGHRS, CDR2 YFSETQ. V dropped 5 bases and J dropped 1 base, with 10 bases sitting between them. CDR3 length: 14 amino acids. As DNA, the CDR3 is TGCGCCAGCAGTTCGGGGGGCAGCAATCAGCCCCAGCATTTT. It yields the protein CASSSGGSNQPQHF.

The gene calls are TRBV7-9 and TRBJ2-7; possibly TRBD1 for D (5 bases). The CDR3 is 15 residues long. The V and J ends lost 5 bases and 2 bases respectively, with 16 bases between them. Germline V lookup: CDR1 SEHNR, CDR2 FQNEAQ (reference sequence). The chain's CDR3 is CASSGQGSSAYEQYF. The CDR3 DNA reads TGTGCCAGCAGCGGTCAGGGATCGAGCGCCTACGAGCAGTACTTC.

J is TRBJ1-1 and V is TRBV2; D gene ambiguous. Trimming left V 5 bases short and J 7 bases short, with 5 bases between. The CDR3 covers 10 residues. Germline CDR1 is SNHLY and CDR2 is FYNNEI. This chain's CDR3 is CASSLREAFF. CDR3 bases: TGTGCCAGCAGTCTCCGTGAAGCTTTCTTT.

This clone appeared once. The chain combines TRBV2 with TRBJ2-5, with TRBD1 matching over 9 bases. This CDR3 contains 14 residues. Germline lookup yields CDR1 SNHLY and CDR2 FYNNEI. The junction had 3 bases not matched to a gene; V was cut back by 6 bases and J by 1 base. The CDR3 DNA follows: TGTGCCAGCAGCGAGGACAGGGGCCAAGAGACCCAGTACTTC. This sequence encodes CASSEDRGQETQYF.

The rearrangement joins TRBV10-2 to TRBJ2-7; 11 bases align to TRBD2. Trimming at V came to 2 bases and at J to 3 bases, leaving 6 bases not matched to a gene. Germline assignment: CDR1 WSHSY and CDR2 SAAADI. The CDR3 sequence is 16 residues long. The CDR3 here is CASSELLAGGSYEQYF. As DNA, the CDR3 is TGCGCCAGCAGTGAGCTCCTAGCGGGGGGCAGCTACGAGCAGTACTTC.

V gene TRBV7-8 combines with J gene TRBJ1-2; TRBD1 matches at 8 bases. The J segment lost 4 bases and the V segment lost 5 bases, leaving 3 bases of the junction unmatched. This CDR3 has 13 residues. Germline lookup yields CDR1 SGHVS and CDR2 FQNEAQ. CDR3 region: CASSRDRGYGYTF. The CDR3 DNA follows: TGTGCCAGCAGCCGCGACAGGGGCTATGGCTACACCTTC.

The genes are TRBV7-9 and TRBJ1-4; no clear D gene. Germline lookup yields CDR1 SEHNR and CDR2 FQNEAQ (reference sequence). This CDR3 has 16 amino acids. The ends were cut back, 5 bases at V and 0 bases at J, with 13 bases in the middle. CDR3 sequence: CASSAAMIATNEKLFF. The CDR3 DNA sequence: TGTGCCAGCAGCGCCGCGATGATTGCAACTAATGAAAAACTGTTTTTT.

This rearrangement joins TRBV5-1 to TRBJ2-7; tentatively, D is TRBD2 (5 bases). The CDR3 covers 16 residues. Trimming cost V 0 bases and J 1 base, with 14 bases left between them. The germline gives CDR1 SGHRS, CDR2 YFSETQ. The CDR3 sequence: CASSLGLLVGSYEQYF. The CDR3 nucleotides read TGCGCCAGCAGCTTGGGGTTACTAGTCGGTTCCTACGAGCAGTACTTC.